These 8 T cell receptor beta chains were all obtained from the same sample, sequenced in a study of T cell responses to AZD1222 COVID-19 vaccine. Libraries were prepared by immunoSEQ multiplex PCR; TCRdb keeps only in-frame clonotypes and omits some of them. Altogether around 200,000 clones are present, around 90% being singletons, with the ten largest covering 0.99%. Sequenced here: peripheral blood, sampled on day 0 of AZD1222 vaccination. Every receptor here comes from an adult in good health.

The genes are TRBV28 and TRBJ1-4; unclear D gene. Germline V gene lookup returns CDR1 MDHEN and CDR2 SYDVKM. The length of the CDR3 is 11 residues. Between the trimmed V and J ends, which lost 6 bases and 5 bases, there was a span of 4 bases. The CDR3 nucleotides read TGTGCCAGCAGGTCGAATGAAAAACTGTTTTTT. As protein: CASRSNEKLFF.

This clone was seen once. The V gene is TRBV27, the J gene TRBJ1-4; 7 nucleotides match TRBD1. The trim removed 5 bases at V and 6 bases at J, leaving 12 bases unmatched. Looked up from germline, CDR1 is MNHEY and CDR2 is SMNVEV (reference sequence). There are 16 residues in the CDR3. The CDR3 loop is CASSAAGGGWDEKLFF. The CDR3, as DNA: TGTGCCAGCAGTGCCGCCGGAGGGGGCTGGGATGAAAAACTGTTTTTT.

The chain is built from TRBV9 and TRBJ2-2, with D perhaps given as TRBD1 or TRBD2 (5 bases each). With 2 bases removed from V and 0 bases from J, the gap between germline ends came to 8 bases. This CDR3 region has 15 residues. The V gene's germline CDR1 is SGDLS and CDR2 YYNGEE. The CDR3 DNA reads TGTGCCAGCAGCGTGGGACGTTCGAACACCGGGGAGCTGTTTTTT. This gives the protein CASSVGRSNTGELFF. Using reference TRBV9 and TRBJ2-2 for the parts outside the CDR3, the full variable domain is DSGVTQTPKHLITATGQRVTLRCSPRSGDLSVYWYQQSLDQGLQFLIQYYNGEERAKGNILERFSAQQFPDLHSELNLSSLELGDSALYFCASSVGRSNTGELFFGEGSRLTVL.

The genes are TRBV9 and TRBJ1-2; TRBD1 might be the D (5 bases). The CDR3 runs to 13 residues. Germline V lookup: CDR1 SGDLS, CDR2 YYNGEE. V lost 8 bases and J lost 2, with 13 bases in between. The CDR3, as DNA: TGTGCCAGTTCTACGGGGCAGAACTATGGCTACACCTTC. Residues: CASSTGQNYGYTF.

This clone was seen just once. The gene calls are TRBV16 and TRBJ2-7; D uncertain. Trimming removed 0 bases at V and 4 bases at J, with 4 bases between. The CDR3 spans 12 residues. The V gene's germline CDR1 is KGHSY and CDR2 FQNENV. In nucleotides, the CDR3 is TGTGCCAGCAGCCAATCAAGTTACGAGCAGTACTTC. It codes for CASSQSSYEQYF.

This clone was observed a single time. V usage is TRBV5-6 and J usage is TRBJ1-2; the D is unclear. Between the trimmed V and J ends, which lost 7 bases and 4 bases, there was a span of 14 bases. In germline, CDR1 is SGHDT, CDR2 YYEEEE. The CDR3 runs 13 residues. The CDR3, as DNA: TGTGCCAGCCGTGGCGGATTTCTCTATGGCTACACCTTC. Its translation is CASRGGFLYGYTF. The full variable domain, in which reference TRBV5-6 and TRBJ1-2 provide the parts outside the CDR3, is DAGVTQSPTHLIKTRGQQVTLRCSPKSGHDTVSWYQQALGQGPQFIFQYYEEEERQRGNFPDRFSGHQFPNYSSELNVNALLLGDSALYLCASRGGFLYGYTFGSGTRLTVV.

The chain links TRBV18 to TRBJ1-1; D not resolved. V gave up 3 bases and J gave up 11 bases, with 10 bases separating them. Looked up from germline, CDR1 is KGHSH and CDR2 is LQKENI. This CDR3 spans 11 amino acids. The CDR3 bases are TGTGCCAGCTCACCGGGCGATGAGGCTTTCTTT. Its translation: CASSPGDEAFF.

The chain has TRBV28 and TRBJ1-5; D might be TRBD1 (5 bases). This CDR3 region has 17 residues. Per germline, CDR1 MDHEN and CDR2 SYDVKM. V lost 3 bases and J 0 bases, leaving 15 bases between the germline ends. In nucleotides, the CDR3 is TGTGCCAGCAGTTTTTGGCAGGGTTCCGTTAGCAATCAGCCCCAGCATTTT. Translating it yields CASSFWQGSVSNQPQHF.